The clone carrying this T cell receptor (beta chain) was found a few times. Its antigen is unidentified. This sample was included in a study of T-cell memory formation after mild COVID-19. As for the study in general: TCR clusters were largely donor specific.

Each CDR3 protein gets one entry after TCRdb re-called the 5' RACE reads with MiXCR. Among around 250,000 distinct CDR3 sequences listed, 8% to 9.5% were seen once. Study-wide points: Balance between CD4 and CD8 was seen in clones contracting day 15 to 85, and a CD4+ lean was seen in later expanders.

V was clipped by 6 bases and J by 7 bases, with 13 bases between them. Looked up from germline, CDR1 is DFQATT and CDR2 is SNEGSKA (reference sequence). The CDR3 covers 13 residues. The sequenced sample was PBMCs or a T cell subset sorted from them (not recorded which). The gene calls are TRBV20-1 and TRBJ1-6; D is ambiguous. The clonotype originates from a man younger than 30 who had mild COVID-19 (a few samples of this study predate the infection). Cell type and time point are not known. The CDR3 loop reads CSATRRSNSPLHF. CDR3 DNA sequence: TGCAGTGCGACCAGAAGATCCAATTCACCCCTCCACTTT.